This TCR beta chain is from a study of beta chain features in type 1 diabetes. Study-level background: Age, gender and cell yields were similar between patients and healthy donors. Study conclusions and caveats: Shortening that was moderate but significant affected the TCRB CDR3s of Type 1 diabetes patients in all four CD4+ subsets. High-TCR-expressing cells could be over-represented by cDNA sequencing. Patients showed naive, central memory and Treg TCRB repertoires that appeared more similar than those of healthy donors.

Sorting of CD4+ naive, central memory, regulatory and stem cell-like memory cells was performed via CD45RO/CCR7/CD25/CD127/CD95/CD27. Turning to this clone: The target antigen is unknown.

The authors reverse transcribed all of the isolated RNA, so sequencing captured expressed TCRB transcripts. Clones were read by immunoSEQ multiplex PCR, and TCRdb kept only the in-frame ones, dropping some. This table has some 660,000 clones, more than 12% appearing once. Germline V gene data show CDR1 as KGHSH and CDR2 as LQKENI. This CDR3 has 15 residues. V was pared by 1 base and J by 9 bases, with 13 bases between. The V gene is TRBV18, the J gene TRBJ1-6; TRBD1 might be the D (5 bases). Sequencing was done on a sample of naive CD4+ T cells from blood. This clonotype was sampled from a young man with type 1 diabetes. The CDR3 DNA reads TGTGCCAGCTCACCACGTCGTGAGGGGACTTCACCCCTCCACTTT. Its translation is CASSPRREGTSPLHF.